This T cell receptor beta chain was retrieved from a study of shared clonotypes between healthy human individuals. Across the study: Donors, aged 18 to 49, were a couple of women and three men. Every donor yielded three CD4 naive, three CD4 memory, two CD8 naive and one CD8 memory plate.

TCRdb's table, derived via immunoSEQ multiplex PCR, lists solely in-frame clones and lacks some. The data contain about 610,000 clones, around 97% of them singletons. Deletions cut 8 bases from V and 5 bases from J, with 15 bases between. Germline V gene lookup returns CDR1 ENHRY and CDR2 SYGVKD. CDR3 length: 13 residues. General study points: Larger richness was generally estimated for naive than memory subsets. Relative to clonotypes present in all four donors, those not shared had lower generation probabilities.

On this clone: Its matching antigen is unknown.

The receptor was derived from a woman aged 25 to 39 in good health. This sequence joins TRBV10-3 and TRBJ1-1, with D perhaps TRBD1 (6 bases). The sample was naive CD4+ T cells sorted from blood. This sample's subset: CD45RA+ positively selected. The CDR3 sequence is CAIRGPPGTEAFF. The DNA for the CDR3 is TGTGCCATCCGGGGGCCACCCGGAACTGAAGCTTTCTTT.